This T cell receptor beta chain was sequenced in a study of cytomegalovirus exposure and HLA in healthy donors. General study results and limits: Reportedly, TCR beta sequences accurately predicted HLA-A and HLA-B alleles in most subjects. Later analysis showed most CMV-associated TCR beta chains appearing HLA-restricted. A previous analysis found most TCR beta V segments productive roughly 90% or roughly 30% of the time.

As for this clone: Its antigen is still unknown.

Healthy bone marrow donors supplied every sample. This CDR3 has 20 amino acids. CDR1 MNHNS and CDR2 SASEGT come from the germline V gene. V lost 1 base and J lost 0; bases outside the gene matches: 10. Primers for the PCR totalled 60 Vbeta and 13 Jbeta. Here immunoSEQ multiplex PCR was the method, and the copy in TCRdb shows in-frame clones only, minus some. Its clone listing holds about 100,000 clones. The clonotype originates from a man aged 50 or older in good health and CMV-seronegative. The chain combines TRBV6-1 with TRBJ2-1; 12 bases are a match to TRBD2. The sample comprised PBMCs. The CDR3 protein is CASSEVLAGGRGSSYNEQFF. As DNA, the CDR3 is TGTGCCAGCAGTGAAGTCCTAGCGGGAGGGAGGGGGAGCTCCTACAATGAGCAGTTCTTC.